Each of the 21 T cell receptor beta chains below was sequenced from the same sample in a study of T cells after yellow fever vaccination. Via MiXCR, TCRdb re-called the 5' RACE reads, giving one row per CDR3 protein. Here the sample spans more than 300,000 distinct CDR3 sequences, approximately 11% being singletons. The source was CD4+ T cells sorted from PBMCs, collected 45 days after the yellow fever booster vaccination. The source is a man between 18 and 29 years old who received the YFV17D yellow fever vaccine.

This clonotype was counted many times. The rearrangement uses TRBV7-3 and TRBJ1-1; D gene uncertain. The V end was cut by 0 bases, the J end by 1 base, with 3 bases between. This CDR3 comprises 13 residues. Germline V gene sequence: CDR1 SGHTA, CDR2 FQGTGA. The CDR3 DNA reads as TGTGCCAGCAGCTTAACTTCGAACACTGAAGCTTTCTTT. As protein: CASSLTSNTEAFF.

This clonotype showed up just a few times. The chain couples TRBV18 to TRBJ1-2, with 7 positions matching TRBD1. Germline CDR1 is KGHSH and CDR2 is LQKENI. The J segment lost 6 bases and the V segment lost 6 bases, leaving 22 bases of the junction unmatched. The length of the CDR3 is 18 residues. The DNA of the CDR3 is TGTGCCAGCTCCCAGAACGGGCAAGGGGGCGCTTCGGCTAATGGCTACACCTTC. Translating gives CASSQNGQGGASANGYTF.

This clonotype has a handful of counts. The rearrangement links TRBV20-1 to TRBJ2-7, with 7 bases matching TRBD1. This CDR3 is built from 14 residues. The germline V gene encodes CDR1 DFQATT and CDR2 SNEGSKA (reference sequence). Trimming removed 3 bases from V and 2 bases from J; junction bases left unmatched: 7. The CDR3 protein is CSARTGTATYEQYF. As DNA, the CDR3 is TGCAGTGCTAGGACAGGGACGGCAACCTACGAGCAGTACTTC.

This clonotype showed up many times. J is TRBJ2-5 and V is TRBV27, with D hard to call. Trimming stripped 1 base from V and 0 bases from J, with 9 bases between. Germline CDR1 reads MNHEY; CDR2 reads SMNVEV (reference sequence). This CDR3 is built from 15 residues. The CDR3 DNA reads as TGTGCCAGCAGTTTATTGGTTGGAAACCAAGAGACCCAGTACTTC. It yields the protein CASSLLVGNQETQYF.

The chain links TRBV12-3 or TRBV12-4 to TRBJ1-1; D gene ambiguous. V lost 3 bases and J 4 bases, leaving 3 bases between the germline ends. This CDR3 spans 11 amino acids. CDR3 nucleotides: TGTGCCAGCAGTTTTCGCACTGAAGCTTTCTTT. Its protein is CASSFRTEAFF.

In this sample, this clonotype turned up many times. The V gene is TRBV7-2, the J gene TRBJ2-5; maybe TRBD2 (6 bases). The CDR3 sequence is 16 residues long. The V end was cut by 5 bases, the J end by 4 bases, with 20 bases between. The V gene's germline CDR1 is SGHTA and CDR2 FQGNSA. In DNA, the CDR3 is TGTGCCAGCAGCCCCGGGGGTACTAGCCGCCGAGAGACCCAGTACTTC. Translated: CASSPGGTSRRETQYF.

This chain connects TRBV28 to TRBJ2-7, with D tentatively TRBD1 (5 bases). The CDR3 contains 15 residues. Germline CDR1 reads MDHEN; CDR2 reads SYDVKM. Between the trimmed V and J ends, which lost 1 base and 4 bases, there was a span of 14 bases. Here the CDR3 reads CASSLSSSPGYEQYV. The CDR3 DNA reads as TGTGCCAGCAGTTTATCCTCCTCCCCAGGGTACGAGCAGTACGTC.

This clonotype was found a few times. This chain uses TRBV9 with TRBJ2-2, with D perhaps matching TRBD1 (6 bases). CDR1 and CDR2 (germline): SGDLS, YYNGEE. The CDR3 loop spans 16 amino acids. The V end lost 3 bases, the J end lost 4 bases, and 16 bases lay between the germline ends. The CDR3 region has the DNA TGTGCCAGCAGCGCTCCGGGACACCCATCCACCGGGGAGCTGTTTTTT. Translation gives CASSAPGHPSTGELFF.

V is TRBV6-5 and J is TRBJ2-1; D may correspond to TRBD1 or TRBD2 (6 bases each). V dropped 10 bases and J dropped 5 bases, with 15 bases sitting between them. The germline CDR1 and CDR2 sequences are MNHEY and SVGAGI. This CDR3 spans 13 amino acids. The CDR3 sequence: CATAPGANNEQFF. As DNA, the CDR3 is TGTGCCACCGCCCCGGGGGCCAACAATGAGCAGTTCTTC.

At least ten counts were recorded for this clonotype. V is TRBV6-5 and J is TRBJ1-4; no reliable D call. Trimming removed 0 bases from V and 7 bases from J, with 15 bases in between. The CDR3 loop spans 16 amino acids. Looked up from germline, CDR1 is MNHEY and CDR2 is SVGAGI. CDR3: CASSYSTSGLGEKLFF. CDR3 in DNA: TGTGCCAGCAGTTACTCGACGTCCGGTCTAGGTGAAAAACTGTTTTTT.

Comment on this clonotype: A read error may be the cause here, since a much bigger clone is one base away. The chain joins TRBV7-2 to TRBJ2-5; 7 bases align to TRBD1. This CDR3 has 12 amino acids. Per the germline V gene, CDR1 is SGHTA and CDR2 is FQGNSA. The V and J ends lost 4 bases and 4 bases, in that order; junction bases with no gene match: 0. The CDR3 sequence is CASSWTGETQYF. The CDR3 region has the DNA TGTGCCAGCAGCTGGACAGGAGAGACCCAGTACTTC.

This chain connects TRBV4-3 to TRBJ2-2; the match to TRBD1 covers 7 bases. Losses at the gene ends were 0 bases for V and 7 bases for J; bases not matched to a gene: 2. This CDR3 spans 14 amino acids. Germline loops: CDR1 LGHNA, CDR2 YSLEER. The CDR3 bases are TGCGCCAGCAGCCAAGAGACAGGGCACGGGGAGCTGTTTTTT. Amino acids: CASSQETGHGELFF.

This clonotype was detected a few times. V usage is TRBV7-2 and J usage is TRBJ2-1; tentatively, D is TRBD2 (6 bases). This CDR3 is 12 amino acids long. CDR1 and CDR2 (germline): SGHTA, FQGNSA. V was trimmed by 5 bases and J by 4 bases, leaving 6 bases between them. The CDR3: CASSRGYNEQFF. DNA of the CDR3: TGTGCCAGCAGCCGGGGGTACAATGAGCAGTTCTTC.

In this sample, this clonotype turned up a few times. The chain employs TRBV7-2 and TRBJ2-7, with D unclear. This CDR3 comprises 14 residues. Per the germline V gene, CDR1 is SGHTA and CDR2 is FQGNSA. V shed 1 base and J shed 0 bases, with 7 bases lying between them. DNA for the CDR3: TGTGCCAGCAGCTTAGTGGTTAGCTCCTACGAGCAGTACTTC. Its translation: CASSLVVSSYEQYF.

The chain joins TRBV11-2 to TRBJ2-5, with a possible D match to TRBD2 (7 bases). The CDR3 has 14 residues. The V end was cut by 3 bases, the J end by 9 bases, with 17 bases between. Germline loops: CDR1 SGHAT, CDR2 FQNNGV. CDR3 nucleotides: TGTGCCAGCAGCTTTTACATGGGGGGGGGGCCCCAGTACTTC. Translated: CASSFYMGGGPQYF. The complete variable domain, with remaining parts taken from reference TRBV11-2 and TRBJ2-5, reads EAGVAQSPRYKIIEKRQSVAFWCNPISGHATLYWYQQILGQGPKLLIQFQNNGVVDDSQLPKDRFSAERLKGVDSTLKIQPAKLEDSAVYLCASSFYMGGGPQYFGPGTRLLVL.

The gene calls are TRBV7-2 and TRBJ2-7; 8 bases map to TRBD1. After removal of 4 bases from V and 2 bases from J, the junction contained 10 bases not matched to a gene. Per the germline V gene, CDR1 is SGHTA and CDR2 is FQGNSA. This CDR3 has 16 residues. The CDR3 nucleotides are TGTGCCAGCAGCTCCCGACCAGCAGGGGGCGCCTACGAGCAGTACTTC. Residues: CASSSRPAGGAYEQYF.

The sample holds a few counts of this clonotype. The CDR3 loop is CASSSQASGANVLTF. CDR3 DNA sequence: TGTGCCAGCAGCTCACAGGCCTCTGGGGCCAACGTCCTGACTTTC. This sequence joins TRBV6-5 and TRBJ2-6; weak D call: TRBD1 (5 bases). This CDR3 region has 15 residues. Per the germline V gene, CDR1 is MNHEY and CDR2 is SVGAGI. The ends were cut back, 6 bases at V and 0 bases at J, with 9 bases in the middle.

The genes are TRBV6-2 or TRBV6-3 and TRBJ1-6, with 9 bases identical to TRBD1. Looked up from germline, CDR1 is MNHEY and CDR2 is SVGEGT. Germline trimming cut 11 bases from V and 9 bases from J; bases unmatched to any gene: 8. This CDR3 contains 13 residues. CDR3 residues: CAARGQGGSPLHF. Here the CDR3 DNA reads TGTGCCGCCCGGGGACAGGGTGGTTCACCCCTCCACTTT.

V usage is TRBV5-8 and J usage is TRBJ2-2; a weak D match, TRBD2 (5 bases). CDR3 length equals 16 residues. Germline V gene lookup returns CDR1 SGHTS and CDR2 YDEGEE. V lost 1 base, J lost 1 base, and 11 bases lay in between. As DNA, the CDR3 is TGTGCCAGCAGCTTGTCCTTAGGGAGGAACACCGGGGAGCTGTTTTTT. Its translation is CASSLSLGRNTGELFF.

This CDR3 reads CSAKVGNSDTQYF. The CDR3, as DNA: TGCAGTGCTAAGGTGGGAAACTCGGATACGCAGTATTTT. The V and J genes are TRBV20-1 and TRBJ2-3; D unresolved. V lost 4 bases, J lost 6 bases, and 14 bases lay in between. Per germline, CDR1 DFQATT and CDR2 SNEGSKA (reference sequence). The length of the CDR3 is 13 residues.

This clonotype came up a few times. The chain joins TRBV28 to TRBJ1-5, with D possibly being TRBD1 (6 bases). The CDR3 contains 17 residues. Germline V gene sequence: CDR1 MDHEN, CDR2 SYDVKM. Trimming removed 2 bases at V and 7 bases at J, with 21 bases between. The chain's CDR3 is CASSLPPFHRAGQPQHF. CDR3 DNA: TGTGCCAGCAGTTTACCGCCCTTCCACAGGGCTGGGCAGCCCCAGCATTTT.